A single sample is the source of the 21 T cell receptor beta chains below, sequenced in a study of beta chain features in type 1 diabetes. The entirety of the isolated RNA underwent reverse transcription, so expressed TCRB transcripts were sequenced. The protocol was immunoSEQ multiplex PCR, while the TCRdb copy is restricted to in-frame clones and leaves out a portion. Of fewer than 200,000 clones listed, roughly 8.1% were seen once; the top ten hold 0.55% to 0.75%. The sequenced material came from central memory CD4+ T cells from blood. These receptors were obtained from a man aged 18 to 30 in good health.

The J gene is TRBJ1-6, the V gene TRBV7-8, with 9 bases aligning to TRBD1. This CDR3 has 17 residues. The trim removed 4 bases at V and 9 bases at J, leaving 13 bases unmatched. CDR1 SGHVS and CDR2 FQNEAQ come from the germline V gene. CDR3 in DNA: TGTGCCAGCAGCTCCTACCTAGGGGGACAGGGTCCTTCACCCCTCCACTTT. Encoded protein: CASSSYLGGQGPSPLHF.

The chain combines TRBV9 with TRBJ2-1; possibly TRBD2 for D (5 bases). Germline V CDR1 and CDR2: SGDLS, YYNGEE. This CDR3 region has 14 residues. V lost 3 bases, J lost 3 bases, and 10 bases lay in between. The CDR3 nucleotides are TGTGCCAGCAGCGCGTCCGGGGTCTACAATGAGCAGTTCTTC. Translation gives CASSASGVYNEQFF.

The chain couples TRBV4-2 to TRBJ2-7; TRBD2 matches at 8 bases. CDR3 size: 19 residues. The germline V gene encodes CDR1 LGHNA and CDR2 YNFKEQ. V lost 0 bases to trimming and J lost 5 bases; unmatched junction nucleotides: 18. The CDR3 reads CASSQDTAEWTSTAHEQYF. In DNA form, the CDR3 reads TGTGCCAGCAGCCAAGATACCGCGGAATGGACTAGCACGGCCCACGAGCAGTACTTC.

This clone was observed a handful of times. J is TRBJ1-1 and V is TRBV7-6; no clear D. CDR1 and CDR2 (germline): SGHVS, FNYEAQ. The CDR3 is made up of 13 amino acids. V lost 5 bases to trimming and J lost 10 bases, with 17 bases between them. The CDR3 is CASSPRSGYGAFF. CDR3 DNA: TGTGCCAGCAGCCCGAGGTCTGGGTATGGAGCTTTCTTT.

This clone was detected only a few times. The chain links TRBV4-2 to TRBJ2-3, with D unclear. Germline CDR1 and CDR2: LGHNA and YNFKEQ. V lost 1 base and J lost 2, with 10 bases in between. The CDR3 covers 15 residues. CDR3 region: CASSQGAGITDTQYF. In DNA form, the CDR3 reads TGTGCCAGCAGCCAAGGGGCAGGCATCACAGATACGCAGTATTTT.

The chain links TRBV4-3 to TRBJ1-3, with 9 bases matching TRBD1. V was pared by 5 bases and J by 3 bases, with 5 bases of the junction left unmatched. Per germline, CDR1 LGHNA and CDR2 YSLEER. There are 15 residues in the CDR3. CDR3 coding DNA: TGCGCCAGCAGCTGGGGACAGGGCGGTGGAAACACCATATATTTT. It encodes CASSWGQGGGNTIYF.

The chain joins TRBV7-2 to TRBJ1-2, with 7 bases matching TRBD1. The CDR3 has 13 amino acids. With 0 bases clipped from V and 7 bases from J, the junction kept 2 bases outside the gene matches. Looked up from germline, CDR1 is SGHTA and CDR2 is FQGNSA. The CDR3: CASSLANRGGYTF. The CDR3 DNA sequence: TGTGCCAGCAGCTTAGCGAACAGGGGTGGCTACACCTTC.

The table lists this clone with a few counts. The rearrangement joins TRBV29-1 to TRBJ1-5; weak D call: TRBD1 (6 bases). The CDR3 sequence is 15 residues long. V dropped 4 bases and J dropped 1 base, with 14 bases sitting between them. In germline, CDR1 is SQVTM, CDR2 ANQGSEA. The CDR3 coding sequence is TGCAGCGTTGGTGTGGCAGGGGAGAGCAATCAGCCCCAGCATTTT. It codes for CSVGVAGESNQPQHF.

The table lists this clone with a few counts. This chain joins TRBV5-1 and TRBJ1-2, with D possibly being TRBD1 (6 bases). The V gene lost 3 bases and the J gene lost 2 bases, with 11 bases spanning the gap. Per germline, CDR1 SGHRS and CDR2 YFSETQ. CDR3 length: 14 residues. In DNA, the CDR3 is TGCGCCAGCAGCTCCCCCGGACAGAACTATGGCTACACCTTC. Amino acids: CASSSPGQNYGYTF.

This clone came up a few times. V gene TRBV27 combines with J gene TRBJ1-2; 10 positions agree with TRBD1. Trimming removed 6 bases from V and 5 bases from J; junction bases left unmatched: 9. There are 15 residues in the CDR3. The V gene's germline CDR1 is MNHEY and CDR2 SMNVEV (reference sequence). CDR3 sequence: CASREGTGAGYGYTF. CDR3 in DNA: TGTGCCAGCAGGGAAGGGACAGGGGCGGGATATGGCTACACCTTC.

This clone has only a few counts. The V and J genes are TRBV18 and TRBJ2-5; tentative D call: TRBD2 (7 bases). This CDR3 region has 15 residues. Trimming left V 2 bases short and J 2 bases short, with 12 bases between. Per the germline V gene, CDR1 is KGHSH and CDR2 is LQKENI. The CDR3 spells CASSPVRGPQETQYF. In DNA form, the CDR3 reads TGTGCCAGCTCACCAGTGCGGGGGCCTCAAGAGACCCAGTACTTC. Supplemented by reference TRBV18 and TRBJ2-5, the full variable domain reads NAGVMQNPRHLVRRRGQEARLRCSPMKGHSHVYWYRQLPEEGLKFMVYLQKENIIDESGMPKERFSAEFPKEGPSILRIQQVVRGDSAAYFCASSPVRGPQETQYFGPGTRLLVL.

Ten or more counts support this clone. This chain joins TRBV29-1 and TRBJ2-2; D may be TRBD1 (6 bases). The CDR3 loop spans 13 amino acids. Per the germline V gene, CDR1 is SQVTM and CDR2 is ANQGSEA. The V end lost 6 bases, the J end lost 8 bases, and 16 bases lay between the germline ends. The CDR3 loop is CSVALQGSGELFF. DNA for the CDR3: TGCAGCGTGGCCTTACAGGGATCAGGGGAGCTGTTTTTT.

Only a few counts were recorded for this clone. The chain uses TRBV11-3 and TRBJ2-1; D is possibly TRBD1 (5 bases). CDR1 SGHNT and CDR2 YENEEA come from the germline V gene. The V end lost 3 bases, the J end lost 0 bases, and 9 bases lay between the germline ends. The CDR3 loop spans 15 amino acids. The chain's CDR3 is CASSFDSSSYNEQFF. CDR3 coding DNA: TGTGCCAGCAGCTTCGACAGTAGCTCCTACAATGAGCAGTTCTTC. Based on the CDR3 plus reference TRBV11-3 and TRBJ2-1, the full variable domain is EAGVVQSPRYKIIEKKQPVAFWCNPISGHNTLYWYLQNLGQGPELLIRYENEEAVDDSQLPKDRFSAERLKGVDSTLKIQPAELGDSAVYLCASSFDSSSYNEQFFGPGTRLTVL.

The J gene is TRBJ2-7, the V gene TRBV7-2; D might be TRBD2 (5 bases). Germline V gene lookup returns CDR1 SGHTA and CDR2 FQGNSA. The CDR3 spans 13 residues. The ends were cut back, 1 base at V and 7 bases at J, with 11 bases in the middle. The CDR3 nucleotides are TGTGCCAGCAGCTTAGGTCCCCAGCGGGAGCAGTACTTC. Protein sequence: CASSLGPQREQYF.

V usage is TRBV15 and J usage is TRBJ2-1; 8 bases match TRBD1. This CDR3 has 16 residues. The germline gives CDR1 LNHNV, CDR2 YYDKDF (reference sequence). Germline trimming cut 5 bases from V and 5 bases from J; bases unmatched to any gene: 11. The CDR3 DNA follows: TGTGCCACCAGCCCACAGGGGGGAGCGCTCGACAATGAGCAGTTCTTC. It translates to CATSPQGGALDNEQFF. Full variable domain (outside the CDR3, taken from reference TRBV15 and TRBJ2-1): DAMVIQNPRYQVTQFGKPVTLSCSQTLNHNVMYWYQQKSSQAPKLLFHYYDKDFNNEADTPDNFQSRRPNTSFCFLDIRSPGLGDTAMYLCATSPQGGALDNEQFFGPGTRLTVL.

This clone was picked up many times. This chain uses TRBV4-1 with TRBJ2-4; TRBD2 aligns across 12 bases. CDR1 MGHRA and CDR2 YSYEKL come from the germline V gene. V lost 3 bases and J lost 11; bases outside the gene matches: 11. The length of the CDR3 is 16 residues. The CDR3 is CASSQPTSGRGWVQYF. CDR3 DNA: TGCGCCAGCAGCCAGCCGACTAGCGGGAGAGGATGGGTTCAGTACTTC.

J is TRBJ2-7 and V is TRBV6-5; D gene ambiguous. Germline CDR1 is MNHEY and CDR2 is SVGAGI. V was clipped by 2 bases and J by 5 bases, with 16 bases between them. This CDR3 spans 15 amino acids. The CDR3 sequence: CASSYPPQSQDEQYF. CDR3 coding DNA: TGTGCCAGCAGTTACCCCCCGCAGTCCCAGGACGAGCAGTACTTC.

The chain employs TRBV7-2 and TRBJ2-7, with 7 nucleotides matching TRBD1. This CDR3 has 15 residues. The germline V gene encodes CDR1 SGHTA and CDR2 FQGNSA. Trimming at V came to 5 bases and at J to 3 bases, leaving 10 bases not matched to a gene. The CDR3 DNA sequence: TGTGCCAGCAGCGTGACAGGGATCAACTACTACGAGCAGTACTTC. This sequence encodes CASSVTGINYYEQYF. The full variable domain, with the rest looked up from reference TRBV7-2 and TRBJ2-7, is GAGVSQSPSNKVTEKGKDVELRCDPISGHTALYWYRQSLGQGLEFLIYFQGNSAPDKSGLPSDRFSAERTGGSVSTLTIQRTQQEDSAVYLCASSVTGINYYEQYFGPGTRLTVT.

CDR3 in amino acids: CASSPFRAGETTEAFF. The CDR3, as DNA: TGTGCCAGCTCACCATTTAGGGCAGGGGAGACCACTGAAGCTTTCTTT. The chain is built from TRBV18 and TRBJ1-1; D might be TRBD1 (6 bases). The CDR3 length is 16 residues. The germline V and J ends were trimmed by 2 bases and 4 bases, with 17 bases remaining between them. Germline V CDR1 and CDR2: KGHSH, LQKENI.

Ten or more counts support this clone. The chain employs TRBV19 and TRBJ2-5, with a possible D match to TRBD1 (6 bases). Germline CDR1 LNHDA, CDR2 SQIVND (reference sequence). V was shortened by 4 bases and J by 7 bases, with 19 bases between the two germline ends. The CDR3 has 15 amino acids. The CDR3 spells CASSTTRIGGATQYF. The CDR3 nucleotides read TGTGCCAGTAGTACAACTAGAATTGGGGGCGCGACCCAGTACTTC.

In DNA form, the CDR3 reads TGTGCCAGCAGCTCTTACAGGGCCCAAGAAGCTTTCTTT. Protein: CASSSYRAQEAFF. The rearrangement joins TRBV7-2 to TRBJ1-1; tentative D call: TRBD1 (6 bases). Germline V gives CDR1 SGHTA, CDR2 FQGNSA. V was trimmed by 4 bases and J by 8 bases, leaving 14 bases between them. This CDR3 has 13 residues. The complete variable domain, with remaining parts taken from reference TRBV7-2 and TRBJ1-1, reads GAGVSQSPSNKVTEKGKDVELRCDPISGHTALYWYRQSLGQGLEFLIYFQGNSAPDKSGLPSDRFSAERTGGSVSTLTIQRTQQEDSAVYLCASSSYRAQEAFFGQGTRLTVV.